A single T cell receptor (beta chain) is shown here with its context. Recruited during active infection, patients (from Seattle) were subsequently followed longitudinally. Authors' data handling: Reference gene primers were amplified, and this amplification served to estimate nucleated cell counts. Sequencing used immunoSEQ multiplex PCR; TCRdb keeps in-frame clones, though not all of them. V and J calls and clone size come straight from that table; D and trimming were deduced from the DNA. The table includes 300,000 to 400,000 clones, around nine tenths detected once. Looked up from germline, CDR1 is SQVTM and CDR2 is ANQGSEA. Between the trimmed V and J ends, which lost 7 bases and 2 bases, there was a span of 5 bases. This CDR3 region has 10 residues. The record originates from a study of blood T cell repertoires in COVID-19. Study at large: Acute and convalescent COVID-19 specimens originated in the United States, Italy and Spain. T cells, B-cell-depleted T cells, or PBMCs provided the cDNA or gDNA that served as material.

V and J are TRBV29-1 and TRBJ1-1; the D is unclear. The clonotype originates from a woman in her sixties or seventies with COVID-19, enrolled during active disease. Sequencing was carried out using peripheral blood. The DNA of the CDR3 is TGCAGCGCCCAAAACACTGAAGCTTTCTTT. This codes for CSAQNTEAFF.